This T cell receptor beta chain emerged from a study of PD-L1 blockade in urothelial cancer. Study-level information: Blood drawn 3 weeks (second dose) and 6 weeks after treatment start was analyzed. Blood yielded a median of about 150,000 T cells per sample.

There are 12 residues in the CDR3. The germline CDR1 and CDR2 sequences are LGHNT and FRNRAP. V dropped 9 bases and J dropped 8 bases, with 16 bases sitting between them. The data were produced by immunoSEQ multiplex PCR, yet TCRdb's version contains in-frame clones alone and is incomplete. The sample includes about 84,000 clones, roughly 82% of them seen just once. This clone has ten or more counts. This TCR was recovered from a man in his 70s with urothelial cancer. The material sequenced was PBMCs, taken around atezolizumab (anti-PD-L1) treatment. The rearrangement links TRBV12-5 to TRBJ1-1, with D possibly TRBD1 on 5 matching bases. CDR3 amino acids: CASPPGGVEAFF. CDR3 in DNA: TGTGCTAGCCCCCCGGGGGGGGTAGAAGCTTTCTTT.